One and the same sample provided the 15 T cell receptor beta chains below, sequenced in a study of blood T cells in healthy people across ages. Primers used in a second PCR of about 6 to 11 cycles were a sample-barcoded 5' primer and a J-beta primer mix. TCRdb re-called the 5' RACE reads through MiXCR, storing one row per CDR3 protein. The table has over 1,500,000 distinct CDR3 sequences, around half seen once; the top ten hold approximately 2.1%. The sample consisted of blood. The receptors originated from a middle-aged woman in good health.

As to this clonotype: A read error is possible here, since a much larger clone lies one base away. The chain has TRBV28 and TRBJ1-5; no reliable D call. CDR1 and CDR2 from the germline V gene are MDHEN and SYDVKM. The CDR3 is 12 residues long. The DNA for the CDR3 is TGTGCCAGCAGTTCGGGCAAACAGCCCCAGCATTTT. Its protein product is CASSSGKQPQHF. The full variable domain, with the rest looked up from reference TRBV28 and TRBJ1-5, is DVKVTQSSRYLVKRTGEKVFLECVQDMDHENMFWYRQDPGLGLRLIYFSYDVKMKEKGDIPEGYSVSREKKERFSLILESASTNQTSMYLCASSSGKQPQHFGDGTRLSIL.

The chain combines TRBV6-5 with TRBJ2-6; D not certain. The CDR3 length is 15 residues. Germline values: CDR1 MNHEY, CDR2 SVGAGI. V lost 4 bases and J lost 4, with 11 bases in between. The DNA for the CDR3 is TGTGCCAGCAGTTCTAAGGTACAGGGGGCCAACGTCCTGACTTTC. It encodes CASSSKVQGANVLTF.

The chain carries TRBV3-1 and TRBJ1-1; no clear D gene. The CDR3 consists of 13 residues. Trimming left V 1 base short and J 5 bases short, with 8 bases between. Germline-derived CDR1 and CDR2 are LGHDT and YNNKEL (reference sequence). The CDR3 here is CASSQGAETEAFF. In DNA form, the CDR3 reads TGTGCCAGCAGCCAAGGGGCCGAAACTGAAGCTTTCTTT.

The sample holds a few counts of this clonotype. The chain links TRBV12-3 or TRBV12-4 to TRBJ1-4, with D possibly TRBD1 on 5 matching bases. The length of the CDR3 is 14 residues. Trimming stripped 3 bases from V and 4 bases from J, with 9 bases between. CDR3 protein: CASSFLGDNEKLFF. CDR3 sequence (DNA): TGTGCCAGCAGTTTCTTAGGGGATAATGAAAAACTGTTTTTT.

The gene calls are TRBV7-6 and TRBJ1-6; TRBD1 is a possible D gene (5 bases). CDR3 length: 20 amino acids. Germline CDR1 reads SGHVS; CDR2 reads FNYEAQ. The V end was cut by 1 base, the J end by 6 bases, with 25 bases between. The CDR3 reads CASSLEGLGPAVPFNSPLHF. The CDR3 bases are TGTGCCAGCAGCTTAGAGGGCTTGGGACCGGCAGTTCCCTTTAATTCACCCCTCCACTTT.

V gene TRBV4-3 combines with J gene TRBJ2-3, with 9 bases aligning to TRBD2. The V and J ends lost 5 bases and 5 bases, in that order; junction bases with no gene match: 5. This CDR3 has 14 residues. Germline-derived CDR1 and CDR2 are LGHNA and YSLEER. CDR3 region: CASSSGGTIDTQYF. As DNA, the CDR3 is TGCGCCAGCAGCAGCGGGGGGACAATAGATACGCAGTATTTT.

This chain connects TRBV5-6 to TRBJ1-2; TRBD1 is a possible D gene (6 bases). CDR3 size: 14 residues. The ends were cut back, 3 bases at V and 5 bases at J, with 14 bases in the middle. Germline loops: CDR1 SGHDT, CDR2 YYEEEE. The CDR3 DNA is TGTGCCAGCAGCTCGGCGGACAGATATTATGGCTACACCTTC. This codes for CASSSADRYYGYTF.

The chain couples TRBV20-1 to TRBJ1-2; no clear D. The V gene lost 1 base and the J gene lost 5 bases, with 14 bases spanning the gap. The CDR3 is 14 residues long. Germline lookup yields CDR1 DFQATT and CDR2 SNEGSKA (reference sequence). The CDR3 region has the DNA TGCAGTGCTAGAGTGCCGGCCATTCTTTATGGCTACACCTTC. Its translation: CSARVPAILYGYTF.

The chain combines TRBV20-1 with TRBJ2-5; D call uncertain. V was trimmed by 1 base and J by 1 base, leaving 13 bases between them. Germline loops: CDR1 DFQATT, CDR2 SNEGSKA (reference sequence). CDR3 length equals 15 residues. The CDR3 here is CSARGAPGPQETQYF. CDR3 in DNA: TGCAGTGCTAGAGGAGCGCCAGGCCCCCAAGAGACCCAGTACTTC.

This chain links TRBV25-1 with TRBJ1-5; 8 bases align to TRBD1. J gave up 0 bases and V 3 bases, and 7 bases lay outside the gene matches. This CDR3 is built from 17 residues. Per germline, CDR1 MGHDK and CDR2 SYGVNS. CDR3: CASSDQGQGDSNQPQHF. The CDR3, as DNA: TGTGCCAGCAGTGACCAAGGACAGGGCGATAGCAATCAGCCCCAGCATTTT.

The chain employs TRBV20-1 and TRBJ2-1; possible D gene TRBD1, 5 bases. V dropped 2 bases and J dropped 10 bases, with 12 bases sitting between them. This CDR3 has 12 residues. Per germline, CDR1 DFQATT and CDR2 SNEGSKA (reference sequence). CDR3 amino acids: CSARQGGKEQFF. As DNA, the CDR3 is TGCAGTGCTAGACAGGGTGGCAAGGAGCAGTTCTTC.

The V gene is TRBV10-3, the J gene TRBJ1-2; D unresolved. The CDR3 sequence is 12 residues long. The V gene's germline CDR1 is ENHRY and CDR2 SYGVKD. V shed 6 bases and J shed 6 bases, with 11 bases lying between them. CDR3 amino acids: CAISHSNDGYTF. The CDR3 region has the DNA TGTGCCATCAGCCACAGCAACGATGGCTACACCTTC.

The chain couples TRBV19 to TRBJ1-5; D call uncertain. The V gene lost 5 bases and the J gene lost 6 bases, with 11 bases spanning the gap. The germline V gene has CDR1 LNHDA and CDR2 SQIVND (reference sequence). CDR3 length: 13 residues. For the CDR3, the DNA is TGTGCCAGTAGTCGCCCAATCAGTCAGCCCCAGCATTTT. Its translation is CASSRPISQPQHF. The variable domain in full, with the rest retrieved from reference TRBV19 and TRBJ1-5, is DGGITQSPKYLFRKEGQNVTLSCEQNLNHDAMYWYRQDPGQGLRLIYYSQIVNDFQKGDIAEGYSVSREKKESFPLTVTSAQKNPTAFYLCASSRPISQPQHFGDGTRLSIL.

The J gene is TRBJ2-1, the V gene TRBV6-2 or TRBV6-3; D remains unclear. This CDR3 spans 13 amino acids. The V and J ends lost 6 bases and 3 bases respectively, with 9 bases between them. The germline V gene has CDR1 MNHEY and CDR2 SVGEGT. The CDR3 DNA reads as TGTGCCAGCAGGACCATTTACTACAATGAGCAGTTCTTC. Residues: CASRTIYYNEQFF.

This clonotype has just a few counts. The V call is TRBV4-1, the J call TRBJ2-7, with TRBD1 identical over 8 bases. V gave up 1 base and J gave up 3 bases; unmatched junction bases: 8. CDR1 and CDR2 from the germline V gene are MGHRA and YSYEKL. There are 16 residues in the CDR3. This CDR3 reads CASSQVFGTGIYEQYF. CDR3 coding DNA: TGCGCCAGCAGCCAAGTCTTCGGGACAGGAATCTACGAGCAGTACTTC.